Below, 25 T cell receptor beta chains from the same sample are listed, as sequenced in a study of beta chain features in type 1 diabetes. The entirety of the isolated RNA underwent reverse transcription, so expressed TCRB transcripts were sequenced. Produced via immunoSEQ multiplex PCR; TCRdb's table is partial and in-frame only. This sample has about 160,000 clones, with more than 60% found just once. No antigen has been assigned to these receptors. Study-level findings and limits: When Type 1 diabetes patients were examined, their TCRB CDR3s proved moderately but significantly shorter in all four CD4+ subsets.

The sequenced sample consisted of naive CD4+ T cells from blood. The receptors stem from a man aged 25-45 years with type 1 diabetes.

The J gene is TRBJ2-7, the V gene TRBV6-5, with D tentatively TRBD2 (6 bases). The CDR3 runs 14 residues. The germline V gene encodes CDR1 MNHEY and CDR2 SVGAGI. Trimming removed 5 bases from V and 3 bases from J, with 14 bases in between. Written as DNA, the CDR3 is TGTGCCAGCAGTCGGCGGGACGTAGGCTACGAGCAGTACTTC. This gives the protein CASSRRDVGYEQYF.

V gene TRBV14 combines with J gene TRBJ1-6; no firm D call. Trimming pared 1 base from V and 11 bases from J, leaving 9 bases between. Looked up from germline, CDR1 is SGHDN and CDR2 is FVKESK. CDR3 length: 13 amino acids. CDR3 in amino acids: CASSQVQETPLHF. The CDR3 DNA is TGTGCCAGCAGCCAAGTGCAGGAGACACCCCTCCACTTT.

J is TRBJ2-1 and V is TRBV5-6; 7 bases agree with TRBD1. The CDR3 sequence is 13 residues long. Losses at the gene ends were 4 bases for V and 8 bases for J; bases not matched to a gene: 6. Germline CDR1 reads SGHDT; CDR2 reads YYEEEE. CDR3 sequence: CASSRDSPYEQFF. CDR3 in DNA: TGTGCCAGCAGCCGGGACAGCCCATATGAGCAGTTCTTC.

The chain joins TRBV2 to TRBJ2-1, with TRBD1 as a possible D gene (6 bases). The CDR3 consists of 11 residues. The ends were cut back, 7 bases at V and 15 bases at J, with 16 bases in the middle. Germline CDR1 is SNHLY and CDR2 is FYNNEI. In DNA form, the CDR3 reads TGTGCCAGCACTCTAGGTGGGGACACGTTCTTC. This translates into CASTLGGDTFF.

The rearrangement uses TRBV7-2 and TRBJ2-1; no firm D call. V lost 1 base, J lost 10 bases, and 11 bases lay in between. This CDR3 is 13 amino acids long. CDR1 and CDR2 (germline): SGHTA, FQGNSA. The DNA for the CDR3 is TGTGCCAGCAGCTTAGGAGACCGCCGGGAGCAGTTCTTC. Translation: CASSLGDRREQFF.

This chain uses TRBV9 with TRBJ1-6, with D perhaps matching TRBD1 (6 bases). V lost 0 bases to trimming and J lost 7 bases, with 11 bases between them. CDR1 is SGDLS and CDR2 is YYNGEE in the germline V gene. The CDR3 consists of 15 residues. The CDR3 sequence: CASSVDQGRNSPLHF. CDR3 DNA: TGTGCCAGCAGCGTAGATCAGGGGAGGAATTCACCCCTCCACTTT.

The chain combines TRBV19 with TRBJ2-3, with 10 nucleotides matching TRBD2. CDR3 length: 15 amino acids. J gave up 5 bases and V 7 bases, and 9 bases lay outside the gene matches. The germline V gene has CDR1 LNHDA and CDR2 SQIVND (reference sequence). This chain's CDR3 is CASTPTLAGRDTQYF. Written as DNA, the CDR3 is TGTGCCAGTACCCCAACACTAGCGGGACGAGATACGCAGTATTTT. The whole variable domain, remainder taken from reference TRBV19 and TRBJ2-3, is DGGITQSPKYLFRKEGQNVTLSCEQNLNHDAMYWYRQDPGQGLRLIYYSQIVNDFQKGDIAEGYSVSREKKESFPLTVTSAQKNPTAFYLCASTPTLAGRDTQYFGPGTRLTVL.

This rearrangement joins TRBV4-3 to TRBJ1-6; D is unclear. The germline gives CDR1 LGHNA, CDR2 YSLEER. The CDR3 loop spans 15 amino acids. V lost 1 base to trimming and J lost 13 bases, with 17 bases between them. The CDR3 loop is CASSQVGLGASPLHF. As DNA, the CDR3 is TGCGCCAGCAGCCAAGTCGGACTCGGTGCGTCCCCCCTCCACTTT.

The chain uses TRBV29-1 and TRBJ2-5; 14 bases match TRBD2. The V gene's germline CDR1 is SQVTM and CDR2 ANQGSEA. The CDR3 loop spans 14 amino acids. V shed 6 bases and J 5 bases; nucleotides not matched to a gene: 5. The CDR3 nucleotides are TGCAGCGTGGACGGGACTAGCGGGGGCGAGACCCAGTACTTC. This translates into CSVDGTSGGETQYF. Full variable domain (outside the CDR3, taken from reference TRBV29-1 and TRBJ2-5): SAVISQKPSRDICQRGTSLTIQCQVDSQVTMMFWYRQQPGQSLTLIATANQGSEATYESGFVIDKFPISRPNLTFSTLTVSNMSPEDSSIYLCSVDGTSGGETQYFGPGTRLLVL.

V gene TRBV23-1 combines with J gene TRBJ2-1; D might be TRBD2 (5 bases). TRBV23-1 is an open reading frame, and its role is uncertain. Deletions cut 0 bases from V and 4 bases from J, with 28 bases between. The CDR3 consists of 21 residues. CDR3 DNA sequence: TGCGCCAGCAGTCAATCCCCTGGGAGTCTTTTGACTGTCGCCCATTACAATGAGCAGTTCTTC. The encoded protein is CASSQSPGSLLTVAHYNEQFF.

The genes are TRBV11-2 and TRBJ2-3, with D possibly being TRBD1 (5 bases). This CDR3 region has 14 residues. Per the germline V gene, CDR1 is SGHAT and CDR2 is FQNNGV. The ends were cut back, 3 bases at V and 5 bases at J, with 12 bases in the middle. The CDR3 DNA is TGTGCCAGCAGCTTTGCCAGGGTAGTAGATACGCAGTATTTT. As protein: CASSFARVVDTQYF.

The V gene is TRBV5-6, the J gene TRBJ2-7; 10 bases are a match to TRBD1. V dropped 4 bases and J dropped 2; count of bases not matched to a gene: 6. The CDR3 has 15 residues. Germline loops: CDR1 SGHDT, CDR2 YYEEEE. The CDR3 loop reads CASSKGTGVPYEQYF. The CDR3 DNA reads TGTGCCAGCAGCAAAGGGACAGGGGTTCCCTACGAGCAGTACTTC.

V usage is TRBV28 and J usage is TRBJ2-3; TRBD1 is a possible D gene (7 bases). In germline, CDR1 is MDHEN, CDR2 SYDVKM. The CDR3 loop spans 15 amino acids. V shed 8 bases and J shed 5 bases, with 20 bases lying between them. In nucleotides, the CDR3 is TGTGCCAGCGGTGCCCCTCGACAGGGAGGAGATACGCAGTATTTT. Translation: CASGAPRQGGDTQYF.

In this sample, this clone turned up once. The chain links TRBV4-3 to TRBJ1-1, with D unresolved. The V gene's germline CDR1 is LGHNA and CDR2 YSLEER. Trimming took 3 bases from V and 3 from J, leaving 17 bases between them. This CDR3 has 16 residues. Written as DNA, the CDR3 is TGCGCCAGCAGCCAGGTTGTTGGCGACATGGACACTGAAGCTTTCTTT. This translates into CASSQVVGDMDTEAFF.

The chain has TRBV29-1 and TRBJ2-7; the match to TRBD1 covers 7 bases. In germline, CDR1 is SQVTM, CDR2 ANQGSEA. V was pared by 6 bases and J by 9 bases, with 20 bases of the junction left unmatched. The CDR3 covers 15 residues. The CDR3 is CSVLRRQGLVAGQYF. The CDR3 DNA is TGCAGCGTACTCCGGAGACAGGGATTGGTAGCCGGGCAGTACTTC.

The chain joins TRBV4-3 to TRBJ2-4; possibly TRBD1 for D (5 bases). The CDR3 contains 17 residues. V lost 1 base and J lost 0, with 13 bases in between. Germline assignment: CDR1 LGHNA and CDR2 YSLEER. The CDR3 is CASSQVAGHLAKNIQYF. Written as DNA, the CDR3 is TGCGCCAGCAGCCAAGTGGCAGGACATTTAGCCAAAAACATTCAGTACTTC.

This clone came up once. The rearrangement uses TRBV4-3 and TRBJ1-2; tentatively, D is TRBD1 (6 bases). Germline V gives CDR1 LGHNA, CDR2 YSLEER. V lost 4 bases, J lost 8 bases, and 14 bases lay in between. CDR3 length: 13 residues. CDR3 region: CASSPPNRVGYTF. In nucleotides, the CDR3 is TGCGCCAGCAGCCCACCCAACAGGGTCGGCTACACCTTC.

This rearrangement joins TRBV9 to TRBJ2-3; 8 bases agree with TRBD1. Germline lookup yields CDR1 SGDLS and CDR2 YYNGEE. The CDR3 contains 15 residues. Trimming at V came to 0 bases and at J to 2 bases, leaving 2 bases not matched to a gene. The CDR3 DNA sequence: TGTGCCAGCAGCGTAGGGACAGGGACCACAGATACGCAGTATTTT. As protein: CASSVGTGTTDTQYF.

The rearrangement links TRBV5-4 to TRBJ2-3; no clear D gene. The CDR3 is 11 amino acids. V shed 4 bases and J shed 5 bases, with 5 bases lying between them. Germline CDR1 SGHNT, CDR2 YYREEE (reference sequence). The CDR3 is CASSRLDTQYF. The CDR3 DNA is TGTGCCAGCAGCCGTCTAGATACGCAGTATTTT. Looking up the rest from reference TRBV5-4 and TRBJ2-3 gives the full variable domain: ETGVTQSPTHLIKTRGQQVTLRCSSQSGHNTVSWYQQALGQGPQFIFQYYREEENGRGNFPPRFSGLQFPNYSSELNVNALELDDSALYLCASSRLDTQYFGPGTRLTVL.

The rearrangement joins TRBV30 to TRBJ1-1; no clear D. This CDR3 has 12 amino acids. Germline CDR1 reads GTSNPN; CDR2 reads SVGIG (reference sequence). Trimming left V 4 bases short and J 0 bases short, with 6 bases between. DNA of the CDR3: TGTGCCTGGATCGGGATGAACACTGAAGCTTTCTTT. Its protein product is CAWIGMNTEAFF.

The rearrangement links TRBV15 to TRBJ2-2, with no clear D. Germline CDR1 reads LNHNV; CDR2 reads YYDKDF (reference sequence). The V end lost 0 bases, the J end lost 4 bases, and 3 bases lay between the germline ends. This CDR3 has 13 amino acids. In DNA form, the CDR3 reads TGTGCCACCAGCAGAGATACCACCGGGGAGCTGTTTTTT. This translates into CATSRDTTGELFF.

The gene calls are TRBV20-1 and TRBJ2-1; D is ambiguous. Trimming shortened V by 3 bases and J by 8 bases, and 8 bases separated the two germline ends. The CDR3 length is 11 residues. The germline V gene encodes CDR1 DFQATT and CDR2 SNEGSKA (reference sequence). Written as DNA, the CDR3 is TGCAGTGCTAGGGTAGAGGATGAGCAGTTCTTC. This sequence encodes CSARVEDEQFF.

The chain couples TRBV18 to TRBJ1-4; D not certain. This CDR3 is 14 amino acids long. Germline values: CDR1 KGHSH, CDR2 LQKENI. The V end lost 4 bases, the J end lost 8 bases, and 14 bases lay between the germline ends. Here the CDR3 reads CASSLGNIREKLFF. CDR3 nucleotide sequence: TGTGCCAGCTCACTGGGTAACATTCGGGAAAAACTGTTTTTT.

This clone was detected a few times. Here the CDR3 DNA reads TGTGCCAGCAGCTTGTCTGCCGCAGATACGCAGTATTTT. The encoded protein is CASSLSAADTQYF. V and J are TRBV5-4 and TRBJ2-3, with D hard to call. The CDR3 length is 13 residues. Germline V gene sequence: CDR1 SGHNT, CDR2 YYREEE (reference sequence). V was cut by 1 base and J by 4 bases, with 7 bases left in between.

The CDR3 DNA reads as TGTGCCAGCAGCGTAGTTGGGACTAGTTTTGAGACCCAGTACTTC. This gives the protein CASSVVGTSFETQYF. The V call is TRBV9, the J call TRBJ2-5, with 8 bases that match TRBD2. The CDR3 length is 15 residues. Trimming cost V 0 bases and J 5 bases; bases outside gene matches: 6. Germline CDR1 and CDR2: SGDLS and YYNGEE.